The rows below give T cell receptor beta chains drawn from one sample of a study of cytomegalovirus exposure and HLA in healthy donors. Produced via immunoSEQ multiplex PCR; TCRdb's table is partial and in-frame only. The data hold about 200,000 clones, with roughly 80% observed a single time. Sequencing was carried out using PBMCs. The receptors shown here come from a male donor in good health and CMV-seropositive. The CDR3 runs from the conserved cysteine through the conserved F or W. The order of the fields is J gene, clone size, V gene, D gene, CDR3 protein, CDR3 DNA. D genes are given only for firm matches. The size entry is marked missing in some rows and otherwise reads once, few, many or a size class.

j_call: TRBJ2-1
clone_size: -
v_call: TRBV4-3
d_call: TRBD2
cdr3_aa: CASSQDGPASGSDEQFF
cdr3_nt: TGCGCCAGCAGCCAAGATGGTCCTGCTAGCGGGAGTGATGAGCAGTTCTTC

j_call: TRBJ2-1
clone_size: -
v_call: TRBV7-3
d_call: TRBD1
cdr3_aa: CASSLTGGAGNEQFF
cdr3_nt: TGTGCCAGCAGCTTAACAGGGGGCGCGGGCAATGAGCAGTTCTTC

j_call: TRBJ2-1
clone_size: -
v_call: TRBV4-3
d_call: TRBD2
cdr3_aa: CASSQEAGTSGRADNEQFF
cdr3_nt: TGCGCCAGCAGCCAAGAAGCCGGGACTAGCGGGAGGGCTGACAATGAGCAGTTCTTC

j_call: TRBJ2-5
clone_size: -
v_call: TRBV10-3
d_call: -
cdr3_aa: CAISPTPGKTQYF
cdr3_nt: TGTGCCATCAGCCCTACCCCAGGAAAGACCCAGTACTTC

j_call: TRBJ1-4
clone_size: -
v_call: TRBV7-9
d_call: -
cdr3_aa: CSSSLIGGGLRSNEKLFF
cdr3_nt: TGTTCCAGCAGCTTAATCGGGGGGGGGTTGCGTTCCAATGAAAAACTGTTTTTT

j_call: TRBJ2-1
clone_size: -
v_call: TRBV5-6
d_call: -
cdr3_aa: CASSLMKELLGNEQFF
cdr3_nt: TGTGCCAGCAGCTTGATGAAGGAGTTACTGGGCAATGAGCAGTTCTTC

j_call: TRBJ2-3
clone_size: -
v_call: TRBV5-1
d_call: TRBD1
cdr3_aa: CASSADRGGTDTQYF
cdr3_nt: TGCGCCAGCAGCGCGGACAGGGGGGGCACAGATACGCAGTATTTT

j_call: TRBJ1-6
clone_size: -
v_call: TRBV5-4
d_call: TRBD1
cdr3_aa: CASSPGTGGGSYNSPLHF
cdr3_nt: TGTGCCAGCAGCCCGGGGACAGGGGGCGGATCCTATAATTCACCCCTCCACTTT

j_call: TRBJ2-3
clone_size: -
v_call: TRBV7-8
d_call: -
cdr3_aa: CASSSDLRRNTQYF
cdr3_nt: TGTGCCAGCAGCTCTGATCTCAGGAGGAATACGCAGTATTTT

j_call: TRBJ1-6
clone_size: -
v_call: TRBV5-1
d_call: -
cdr3_aa: CASSLEGAGNSPLHF
cdr3_nt: TGCGCCAGCAGCTTGGAAGGGGCTGGTAATTCACCCCTCCACTTT

j_call: TRBJ1-1
clone_size: -
v_call: TRBV6-1
d_call: -
cdr3_aa: CASSHIVNTEAFF
cdr3_nt: TGTGCCAGCAGTCACATCGTAAACACTGAAGCTTTCTTT

j_call: TRBJ2-5
clone_size: -
v_call: TRBV9
d_call: -
cdr3_aa: CASSVRPGAGKETQYF
cdr3_nt: TGTGCCAGCAGCGTAAGGCCCGGGGCGGGGAAAGAGACCCAGTACTTC

j_call: TRBJ1-5
clone_size: -
v_call: TRBV7-8
d_call: -
cdr3_aa: CASSLVIRGGTQPQHF
cdr3_nt: TGTGCCAGCAGCTTAGTGATTAGAGGAGGGACTCAGCCCCAGCATTTT

j_call: TRBJ2-7
clone_size: -
v_call: TRBV19
d_call: TRBD2
cdr3_aa: CASSSSGNYYEQYF
cdr3_nt: TGTGCCAGTAGTTCTAGCGGGAATTACTACGAGCAGTACTTC

j_call: TRBJ1-1
clone_size: -
v_call: TRBV29-1
d_call: -
cdr3_aa: CSVSQGTEAFF
cdr3_nt: TGCAGCGTGTCTCAGGGCACTGAAGCTTTCTTT

j_call: TRBJ2-7
clone_size: -
v_call: TRBV9
d_call: -
cdr3_aa: CASSVGTVPSEQYF
cdr3_nt: TGTGCCAGCAGCGTAGGGACAGTGCCCTCCGAGCAGTACTTC

j_call: TRBJ1-3
clone_size: -
v_call: TRBV11-2
d_call: TRBD1
cdr3_aa: CASSSDRLAGNTIYF
cdr3_nt: TGTGCCAGCAGCTCGGACAGGCTTGCGGGAAACACCATATATTTT

j_call: TRBJ2-7
clone_size: -
v_call: TRBV4-3
d_call: TRBD1
cdr3_aa: CASSQDSGQGAYEQYF
cdr3_nt: TGCGCCAGCAGCCAAGACTCCGGACAGGGTGCCTACGAGCAGTACTTC

j_call: TRBJ2-7
clone_size: once
v_call: TRBV28
d_call: -
cdr3_aa: CASSSPSGFYEQYF
cdr3_nt: TGTGCCAGCAGTTCTCCTTCGGGATTCTACGAGCAGTACTTC

j_call: TRBJ2-5
clone_size: -
v_call: TRBV7-3
d_call: TRBD2
cdr3_aa: CASSASGKETQYF
cdr3_nt: TGTGCCAGCTCAGCTAGCGGGAAAGAGACCCAGTACTTC

j_call: TRBJ2-2
clone_size: -
v_call: TRBV25-1
d_call: -
cdr3_aa: CASSDYGGQPTGELFF
cdr3_nt: TGTGCCAGCAGTGATTACGGGGGACAGCCGACCGGGGAGCTGTTTTTT

j_call: TRBJ1-1
clone_size: -
v_call: TRBV4-1
d_call: -
cdr3_aa: CASSQGQENTEAFF
cdr3_nt: TGCGCCAGCAGCCAAGGTCAGGAGAACACTGAAGCTTTCTTT

j_call: TRBJ1-5
clone_size: -
v_call: TRBV2
d_call: -
cdr3_aa: CASKSLAEKQPQHF
cdr3_nt: TGTGCCAGCAAAAGTTTGGCGGAAAAACAGCCCCAGCATTTT

j_call: TRBJ1-5
clone_size: -
v_call: TRBV7-9
d_call: -
cdr3_aa: CASSEVSGNQPQHF
cdr3_nt: TGTGCCAGCAGTGAGGTGTCGGGCAATCAGCCCCAGCATTTT

j_call: TRBJ2-7
clone_size: -
v_call: TRBV4-2
d_call: -
cdr3_aa: CASSQESAVSYEQYF
cdr3_nt: TGTGCCAGCAGCCAAGAATCTGCGGTCTCCTACGAGCAGTACTTC

j_call: TRBJ1-1
clone_size: -
v_call: TRBV7-2
d_call: TRBD1
cdr3_aa: CASSLVGQLNTEAFF
cdr3_nt: TGTGCCAGCAGCTTAGTGGGACAGTTGAACACTGAAGCTTTCTTT

j_call: TRBJ2-7
clone_size: -
v_call: TRBV5-6
d_call: -
cdr3_aa: CASSLQVNEQYF
cdr3_nt: TGTGCCAGCAGCTTGCAGGTTAACGAGCAGTACTTC

j_call: TRBJ2-5
clone_size: -
v_call: TRBV6-5
d_call: TRBD2
cdr3_aa: CASSSRLALRQETQYF
cdr3_nt: TGTGCCAGCAGTTCCAGACTAGCGCTCCGACAAGAGACCCAGTACTTC

j_call: TRBJ1-1
clone_size: once
v_call: TRBV5-1
d_call: -
cdr3_aa: CASNSGVSTEAFF
cdr3_nt: TGCGCCAGCAACTCAGGGGTGAGCACTGAAGCTTTCTTT

j_call: TRBJ1-6
clone_size: -
v_call: TRBV6-1
d_call: -
cdr3_aa: CASKAGRNSPLHF
cdr3_nt: TGTGCCAGCAAGGCGGGGCGGAATTCACCCCTCCACTTT

j_call: TRBJ2-7
clone_size: -
v_call: TRBV5-1
d_call: TRBD2
cdr3_aa: CASRPGTSGFYEQYF
cdr3_nt: TGCGCCAGCAGACCCGGGACTAGCGGGTTCTACGAGCAGTACTTC

j_call: TRBJ1-1
clone_size: -
v_call: TRBV5-1
d_call: -
cdr3_aa: CASSSPRGNTEAFF
cdr3_nt: TGCGCCAGCAGCTCCCCACGGGGAAACACTGAAGCTTTCTTT

j_call: TRBJ1-1
clone_size: -
v_call: TRBV11-1
d_call: -
cdr3_aa: CASSAQQGYSEAFF
cdr3_nt: TGTGCCAGCAGCGCTCAGCAGGGGTATAGTGAAGCTTTCTTT

j_call: TRBJ2-3
clone_size: -
v_call: TRBV5-1
d_call: -
cdr3_aa: CASSLEGANTQYF
cdr3_nt: TGCGCCAGCAGCTTAGAGGGAGCAAATACGCAGTATTTT

j_call: TRBJ2-3
clone_size: -
v_call: TRBV6-4
d_call: TRBD2
cdr3_aa: CASSDMTSSTDTQYF
cdr3_nt: TGTGCCAGCAGCGATATGACTAGCAGCACAGATACGCAGTATTTT

j_call: TRBJ2-3
clone_size: -
v_call: TRBV14
d_call: TRBD2
cdr3_aa: CASSHRIAGAADTQYF
cdr3_nt: TGTGCCAGCAGCCATAGAATAGCGGGAGCAGCAGATACGCAGTATTTT

j_call: TRBJ2-5
clone_size: -
v_call: TRBV5-1
d_call: TRBD2
cdr3_aa: CASRVGTSGSMETQYF
cdr3_nt: TGCGCCAGCCGGGTGGGGACTAGCGGGAGTATGGAGACCCAGTACTTC

j_call: TRBJ2-2
clone_size: -
v_call: TRBV19
d_call: -
cdr3_aa: CASSGQGKDTGELFF
cdr3_nt: TGTGCCAGTAGTGGTCAGGGAAAGGACACCGGGGAGCTGTTTTTT

j_call: TRBJ1-1
clone_size: -
v_call: TRBV19
d_call: -
cdr3_aa: CTSSIGWTEEAFF
cdr3_nt: TGTACCAGTAGTATAGGTTGGACAGAAGAAGCTTTCTTT

j_call: TRBJ1-2
clone_size: -
v_call: TRBV6-5
d_call: TRBD1
cdr3_aa: CASRRDRNYGYTF
cdr3_nt: TGTGCCAGCAGAAGGGACAGAAACTATGGCTACACCTTC

j_call: TRBJ2-1
clone_size: -
v_call: TRBV7-8
d_call: TRBD2
cdr3_aa: CASSLDGTSGYNEQFF
cdr3_nt: TGTGCCAGCAGCTTAGATGGGACTAGCGGGTACAATGAGCAGTTCTTC

j_call: TRBJ2-3
clone_size: few
v_call: TRBV2
d_call: -
cdr3_aa: CASFTMTVSTDTQYF
cdr3_nt: TGTGCCAGCTTTACCATGACAGTCAGTACAGATACGCAGTATTTT

j_call: TRBJ1-2
clone_size: -
v_call: TRBV28
d_call: -
cdr3_aa: CASSLSTRGNYGYTF
cdr3_nt: TGTGCCAGCAGTTTATCGACAAGGGGGAACTATGGCTACACCTTC

j_call: TRBJ1-1
clone_size: -
v_call: TRBV5-1
d_call: -
cdr3_aa: CASSSAGGTMNTEAFF
cdr3_nt: TGCGCCAGCAGCTCCGCGGGTGGCACGATGAACACTGAAGCTTTCTTT

j_call: TRBJ2-2
clone_size: few
v_call: TRBV7-3
d_call: -
cdr3_aa: CASSPRLANTGELFF
cdr3_nt: TGTGCCAGCAGCCCACGACTAGCGAACACCGGGGAGCTGTTTTTT

j_call: TRBJ1-1
clone_size: -
v_call: TRBV6-6
d_call: TRBD1
cdr3_aa: CASSYTRQGKNTEAFF
cdr3_nt: TGTGCCAGCAGTTATACTAGACAGGGTAAGAACACTGAAGCTTTCTTT

j_call: TRBJ2-1
clone_size: -
v_call: TRBV7-7
d_call: -
cdr3_aa: CASSRNRDFYNEQFF
cdr3_nt: TGTGCTAGCAGCCGAAACCGGGACTTCTACAATGAGCAGTTCTTC

j_call: TRBJ2-6
clone_size: -
v_call: TRBV7-9
d_call: -
cdr3_aa: CASSGDNSGANVLTF
cdr3_nt: TGTGCCAGCAGCGGGGACAACTCTGGGGCCAACGTCCTGACTTTC

j_call: TRBJ2-7
clone_size: -
v_call: TRBV25-1
d_call: -
cdr3_aa: CASSSGTSYEQYF
cdr3_nt: TGTGCCAGCAGTTCAGGAACTTCGTACGAGCAGTACTTC

j_call: TRBJ1-2
clone_size: -
v_call: TRBV6-5
d_call: -
cdr3_aa: CASSYNPGLVGYTF
cdr3_nt: TGTGCCAGCAGCTACAACCCAGGGTTAGTTGGCTACACCTTC

j_call: TRBJ1-5
clone_size: -
v_call: TRBV2
d_call: TRBD1
cdr3_aa: CASSLYNTGGTQPQHF
cdr3_nt: TGTGCCAGCAGCCTGTATAATACAGGGGGCACTCAGCCCCAGCATTTT

j_call: TRBJ1-2
clone_size: -
v_call: TRBV27
d_call: -
cdr3_aa: CASSSGGSYGYTF
cdr3_nt: TGTGCCAGCAGTTCCGGTGGTAGCTATGGCTACACCTTC

j_call: TRBJ2-4
clone_size: -
v_call: TRBV7-3
d_call: TRBD2
cdr3_aa: CASSPTGGAGVAKNIQYF
cdr3_nt: TGTGCCAGCAGCCCTACGGGGGGGGCCGGGGTGGCCAAAAACATTCAGTACTTC

j_call: TRBJ2-2
clone_size: -
v_call: TRBV11-3
d_call: -
cdr3_aa: CASSARTDNTGELFF
cdr3_nt: TGTGCCAGCAGCGCCCGGACAGATAACACCGGGGAGCTGTTTTTT

j_call: TRBJ1-1
clone_size: -
v_call: TRBV18
d_call: -
cdr3_aa: CASSHQQGGTEAFF
cdr3_nt: TGTGCCAGCTCGCACCAACAGGGCGGGACTGAAGCTTTCTTT

j_call: TRBJ2-7
clone_size: -
v_call: TRBV15
d_call: TRBD2
cdr3_aa: CATSRDPATSGFSYEQYF
cdr3_nt: TGTGCCACCAGCAGAGATCCGGCGACTAGCGGCTTCTCCTACGAGCAGTACTTC

j_call: TRBJ2-7
clone_size: -
v_call: TRBV29-1
d_call: TRBD1
cdr3_aa: CSVDQAGGYEQYF
cdr3_nt: TGCAGCGTTGATCAGGCAGGGGGATACGAGCAGTACTTC

j_call: TRBJ2-5
clone_size: -
v_call: TRBV2
d_call: TRBD1
cdr3_aa: CASRSEQGARETQYF
cdr3_nt: TGTGCCAGCAGGTCGGAACAGGGGGCACGGGAGACCCAGTACTTC

j_call: TRBJ1-2
clone_size: -
v_call: TRBV27
d_call: -
cdr3_aa: CASSFQSSNYGYTF
cdr3_nt: TGTGCCAGCAGTTTCCAAAGCTCTAACTATGGCTACACCTTC

j_call: TRBJ2-7
clone_size: once
v_call: TRBV7-2
d_call: TRBD2
cdr3_aa: CASSFRLAPYEQYF
cdr3_nt: TGTGCCAGCAGCTTTAGACTAGCCCCCTACGAGCAGTACTTC